A single T cell receptor (beta chain) is shown here with its context. V was cut by 4 bases and J by 2 bases, with 11 bases left in between. In germline, CDR1 is MGHDK, CDR2 SYGVNS. The length of the CDR3 is 15 residues. This record comes from a study of cytomegalovirus exposure and HLA in healthy donors. At the level of the study: Across some 400 genotyped donors, just over 80% landed in the Caucasian-associated ancestry cluster.

With 60 Vbeta and 13 Jbeta primers, the PCR was carried out. Clones were sequenced by immunoSEQ multiplex PCR, and TCRdb holds only the in-frame ones, with some missing. The data show some 94,000 clones, about 80% seen once. The chain recombines TRBV25-1 with TRBJ2-2; tentatively, D is TRBD2 (6 bases). This TCR came from a man aged 35 to 55 in good health and CMV-seronegative. The sequenced material came from PBMCs. This CDR3 reads CASSAGTLNTGELFF. The CDR3 DNA follows: TGTGCCAGCAGTGCCGGGACTTTAAACACCGGGGAGCTGTTTTTT.